These 27 T cell receptor beta chains came from one sample sequenced in a study of response to subunit inactivated influenza vaccine. MiXCR, run by TCRdb on the RT-PCR reads, gives a single entry per CDR3 protein. The data hold about 620,000 distinct CDR3 sequences, with about 11% observed a single time. Another study also made use of these data, one on T cells expressing NK-cell markers. That source adds: Researchers built TCR beta cDNA using 5'RACE template switching with UMIs.

The source was PBMCs from blood, collected on the day of vaccination. All receptors come from a man between 45 and 60 years old who received an inactivated influenza vaccine.

This clonotype was recorded many times. The rearrangement links TRBV4-3 to TRBJ2-3, with unresolved D. The CDR3 totals 16 residues. Trimming pared 2 bases from V and 2 bases from J, leaving 14 bases between. Germline V lookup: CDR1 LGHNA, CDR2 YSLEER. The CDR3 here is CASSQNTVHYTDTQYF. The CDR3 bases are TGCGCCAGCAGCCAAAATACCGTACATTACACAGATACGCAGTATTTT.

This clonotype appeared a few times. V gene TRBV21-1 combines with J gene TRBJ2-3. TRBV21-1 counts as a pseudogene. The CDR3 is 14 amino acids. Written as DNA, the CDR3 is TGTGCCAGCAGCAAAGCTTTCTTCACAGATACGCAGTATTTT. This gives the protein CASSKAFFTDTQYF.

This chain connects TRBV30 to TRBJ2-7, with D perhaps matching TRBD1 (5 bases). V lost 3 bases, J lost 5 bases, and 17 bases lay in between. This CDR3 region has 14 residues. Germline CDR1 is GTSNPN and CDR2 is SVGIG (reference sequence). The CDR3 sequence: CAWRGAAFKHEQYF. In DNA, the CDR3 is TGTGCCTGGAGAGGGGCCGCATTCAAGCACGAGCAGTACTTC.

The chain couples TRBV5-1 to TRBJ2-5; 8 positions agree with TRBD1. The J segment lost 4 bases and the V segment lost 1 base, leaving 12 bases of the junction unmatched. The CDR3 is made up of 17 amino acids. Germline V CDR1 and CDR2: SGHRS, YFSETQ. The CDR3 DNA follows: TGCGCCAGCAGCTTGCCAACCGGGACAGGTGGGAGAGAGACCCAGTACTTC. Encoded protein: CASSLPTGTGGRETQYF.

There are a few counts of this clonotype. The chain combines TRBV6-1 with TRBJ1-2; 9 bases match TRBD1. J lost 0 bases, V lost 10 bases, and 6 bases had no gene match. CDR1 MNHNS and CDR2 SASEGT come from the germline V gene. CDR3 size: 14 residues. CDR3 region: CANPGTGPNYGYTF. The CDR3 nucleotides are TGTGCCAACCCCGGGACAGGGCCTAACTATGGCTACACCTTC.

The chain couples TRBV7-2 to TRBJ2-2; D is uncertain. The germline V gene has CDR1 SGHTA and CDR2 FQGNSA. This CDR3 comprises 16 residues. Trimming removed 1 base at V and 0 bases at J, with 9 bases between. CDR3 residues: CASSLVQLANTGELFF. As DNA, the CDR3 is TGTGCCAGCAGCTTAGTCCAGCTCGCGAACACCGGGGAGCTGTTTTTT. The whole variable domain, filled in from reference TRBV7-2 and TRBJ2-2, reads GAGVSQSPSNKVTEKGKDVELRCDPISGHTALYWYRQSLGQGLEFLIYFQGNSAPDKSGLPSDRFSAERTGGSVSTLTIQRTQQEDSAVYLCASSLVQLANTGELFFGEGSRLTVL.

This sequence joins TRBV11-2 and TRBJ2-3; a weak D match, TRBD2 (5 bases). V was trimmed by 7 bases and J by 7 bases, leaving 18 bases between them. The CDR3 runs 14 residues. Per the germline V gene, CDR1 is SGHAT and CDR2 is FQNNGV. CDR3: CASNLAEGRNTQYF. The CDR3 DNA reads TGTGCCAGCAACCTAGCAGAGGGCAGGAATACGCAGTATTTT.

This clonotype has only a few counts. The gene calls are TRBV5-1 and TRBJ2-5; TRBD2 agrees at 7 bases. The V gene's germline CDR1 is SGHRS and CDR2 YFSETQ. The J segment lost 1 base and the V segment lost 0 bases, leaving 6 bases of the junction unmatched. The CDR3 consists of 16 residues. As DNA, the CDR3 is TGCGCCAGCAGCTTGGGCCCAGCGGGAATCCAAGAGACCCAGTACTTC. Amino acid sequence: CASSLGPAGIQETQYF.

The chain links TRBV20-1 to TRBJ2-7; D not resolved. The CDR3 is 11 residues long. Germline assignment: CDR1 DFQATT and CDR2 SNEGSKA (reference sequence). The V end was cut by 6 bases, the J end by 4 bases, with 10 bases between. The CDR3 region is CSATGHYEQYF. The CDR3, as DNA: TGCAGTGCAACGGGCCATTACGAGCAGTACTTC.

The CDR3 loop reads CASGQGGSQYF. The CDR3 nucleotides read TGTGCCAGTGGGCAGGGTGGATCCCAGTACTTC. The rearrangement uses TRBV19 and TRBJ2-5; tentative D call: TRBD1 (5 bases). The germline V gene encodes CDR1 LNHDA and CDR2 SQIVND (reference sequence). Trimming took off 8 bases at V and 9 bases at J, with 13 bases between the two ends. This CDR3 is 11 amino acids long.

This clonotype showed up just a few times. V and J are TRBV6-2 or TRBV6-3 and TRBJ1-2; tentative D call: TRBD1 (6 bases). The germline gives CDR1 MNHEY, CDR2 SVGEGT. The CDR3 sequence is 15 residues long. V shed 0 bases and J shed 4 bases, with 12 bases lying between them. CDR3 DNA sequence: TGTGCCAGCAGTTACTCGAGAACAGGGAGCTATGGCTACACCTTC. As protein: CASSYSRTGSYGYTF.

CDR3 in amino acids: CASRERGGRDNSPLHF. CDR3 coding DNA: TGTGCCAGCAGAGAGCGGGGTGGTAGAGATAATTCACCCCTCCACTTT. The chain combines TRBV7-2 with TRBJ1-6; no definite D call. This CDR3 spans 16 amino acids. The V gene lost 6 bases and the J gene lost 5 bases, with 17 bases spanning the gap. From germline, CDR1 is SGHTA and CDR2 FQGNSA.

This clonotype was observed many times. This chain uses TRBV2 with TRBJ1-5, with 8 bases aligning to TRBD1. V was clipped by 6 bases and J by 7 bases; unmatched bases: 8. The CDR3 has 14 residues. Per the germline V gene, CDR1 is SNHLY and CDR2 is FYNNEI. The CDR3 bases are TGTGCCAGCAGGGTGCAGGGGGCGAAACAGCCCCAGCATTTT. Translating it yields CASRVQGAKQPQHF.

V is TRBV27 and J is TRBJ2-1, with 9 bases aligning to TRBD2. This CDR3 spans 18 amino acids. V shed 5 bases, J shed 4 bases, and the junction held 15 bases outside the gene matches. CDR1 is MNHEY, CDR2 SMNVEV, per germline (reference sequence). The chain's CDR3 is CASSRLPPSSGDYNEQFF. CDR3 DNA: TGTGCCAGCAGTAGGCTCCCCCCCTCTAGCGGGGATTACAATGAGCAGTTCTTC.

This clonotype was detected a few times. This sequence joins TRBV7-9 and TRBJ2-7; no clear D gene. The CDR3 runs 11 residues. The germline gives CDR1 SEHNR, CDR2 FQNEAQ (reference sequence). V lost 0 bases and J lost 12, with 9 bases in between. Written as DNA, the CDR3 is TGTGCCAGCAGCTTAGCGGCGGTACCGTACTTC. This encodes CASSLAAVPYF.

This clonotype appeared a few times. V is TRBV5-1 and J is TRBJ1-1; D not certain. Trimming removed 4 bases from V and 5 bases from J, with 12 bases in between. Germline lookup yields CDR1 SGHRS and CDR2 YFSETQ. The CDR3 length is 13 residues. For the CDR3, the DNA is TGCGCCAGCAGCCGAGCTGGGAGGACTGAAGCTTTCTTT. Translated, it gives CASSRAGRTEAFF.

The chain recombines TRBV11-3 with TRBJ1-2; TRBD1 matches 10 bases. Trimming at V came to 3 bases and at J to 7 bases, leaving 11 bases not matched to a gene. The length of the CDR3 is 16 residues. Germline V gives CDR1 SGHNT, CDR2 YENEEA. As DNA, the CDR3 is TGTGCCAGCAGCTTGGAAGGGACAGGGGAGTGTGCTGGCTACACCTTC. Its protein product is CASSLEGTGECAGYTF.

This clonotype appeared many times. The chain recombines TRBV12-3 or TRBV12-4 with TRBJ2-5; TRBD1 matches 8 bases. The length of the CDR3 is 14 residues. V lost 3 bases, J lost 3 bases, and 3 bases stayed unmatched. For the CDR3, the DNA is TGTGCCAGCAGTTTCGGACAGGGAAAAGAGACCCAGTACTTC. Translating gives CASSFGQGKETQYF.

This clonotype has at least ten counts. This rearrangement joins TRBV10-3 to TRBJ2-7, with D possibly matching TRBD1 (6 bases). Germline V lookup: CDR1 ENHRY, CDR2 SYGVKD. The CDR3 sequence is 13 residues long. Between the trimmed V and J ends, which lost 10 bases and 5 bases, there was a span of 18 bases. The CDR3 DNA reads TGTGCCACCAGGGACACATCCCACGACGAGCAGTACTTC. It yields the protein CATRDTSHDEQYF.

This clonotype was seen a handful of times. The J gene is TRBJ2-2, the V gene TRBV19; TRBD2 matches at 12 bases. The CDR3 contains 16 residues. The trim removed 8 bases at V and 1 base at J, leaving 5 bases unmatched. Germline V gene data show CDR1 as LNHDA and CDR2 as SQIVND (reference sequence). In nucleotides, the CDR3 is TGTGCCAGTCGGACTAGCGGGATTGTGAACACCGGGGAGCTGTTTTTT. Residues: CASRTSGIVNTGELFF.

This clonotype came up a few times. The chain links TRBV20-1 to TRBJ2-2; 9 bases agree with TRBD1. V lost 3 bases and J lost 6; bases outside the gene matches: 14. Germline CDR1 reads DFQATT; CDR2 reads SNEGSKA (reference sequence). The CDR3 is made up of 17 amino acids. CDR3 residues: CSARRDWRTGAAGELFF. The CDR3 DNA sequence: TGCAGTGCTAGGAGAGATTGGAGGACAGGGGCGGCCGGGGAGCTGTTTTTT.

This clonotype was observed a handful of times. This rearrangement joins TRBV29-1 to TRBJ2-5; TRBD1 matches 7 bases. Losses at the gene ends were 5 bases for V and 4 bases for J; bases not matched to a gene: 10. Germline CDR1 reads SQVTM; CDR2 reads ANQGSEA. There are 14 residues in the CDR3. The CDR3 region has the DNA TGCAGCGTTAGACAGGGACCAAAAGGAGAGACCCAGTACTTC. Encoded protein: CSVRQGPKGETQYF. The full variable domain, in which reference TRBV29-1 and TRBJ2-5 provide the parts outside the CDR3, is SAVISQKPSRDICQRGTSLTIQCQVDSQVTMMFWYRQQPGQSLTLIATANQGSEATYESGFVIDKFPISRPNLTFSTLTVSNMSPEDSSIYLCSVRQGPKGETQYFGPGTRLLVL.

The rearrangement joins TRBV15 to TRBJ2-5, with 8 bases that match TRBD2. CDR3 length: 17 residues. CDR1 is LNHNV and CDR2 is YYDKDF in the germline V gene (reference sequence). V gave up 0 bases and J gave up 2 bases; unmatched junction bases: 8. The CDR3 region is CATSRDLAGRIQETQYF. In DNA, the CDR3 is TGTGCCACCAGCAGAGATTTAGCGGGAAGGATACAAGAGACCCAGTACTTC.

This clonotype has just a few counts. The genes are TRBV4-2 and TRBJ2-3; possible D gene TRBD2, 5 bases. In germline, CDR1 is LGHNA, CDR2 YNFKEQ. The V end lost 1 base, the J end lost 4 bases, and 15 bases lay between the germline ends. The CDR3 contains 16 residues. The CDR3 spells CASSQVGGVGPDTQYF. CDR3 DNA: TGTGCCAGCAGCCAAGTAGGAGGTGTTGGTCCAGATACGCAGTATTTT.

This clonotype showed up just a few times. V and J are TRBV4-1 and TRBJ2-1, with D possibly matching TRBD1 (5 bases). The ends were cut back, 4 bases at V and 2 bases at J, with 9 bases in the middle. The CDR3 is made up of 14 amino acids. Germline values: CDR1 MGHRA, CDR2 YSYEKL. CDR3 bases: TGCGCCAGCAGCCGGCAGGGTACCTACAATGAGCAGTTCTTC. It encodes CASSRQGTYNEQFF.

The CDR3 here is CSAPVPGLGREQFF. The CDR3 nucleotides read TGCAGCGCTCCTGTCCCGGGACTAGGTAGGGAGCAGTTCTTC. This chain connects TRBV29-1 to TRBJ2-1; 8 bases align to TRBD2. This CDR3 has 14 residues. The junction had 15 bases not matched to a gene; V was cut back by 7 bases and J by 10 bases. CDR1 SQVTM and CDR2 ANQGSEA come from the germline V gene.

This clonotype was observed a handful of times. The CDR3, as DNA: TGTGCCACCAGTGTGGGAGAGGACAGGGGGGGATACAATGAGCAGTTCTTC. Translated: CATSVGEDRGGYNEQFF. The chain couples TRBV24-1 to TRBJ2-1; 10 nucleotides align to TRBD1. From germline, CDR1 is KGHDR and CDR2 SFDVKD. The CDR3 totals 17 residues. With V trimmed by 5 bases and J by 4 bases, 10 bases remained unmatched.